Shown below are 16 T cell receptor beta chains from a single sample sequenced in a study of monozygotic twins with inflammatory bowel disease. TCRdb re-called the 5' RACE reads, yielding one record per CDR3 amino acid sequence without DNA. The listing records around 370,000 distinct CDR3 sequences. Sequencing was performed on blood. The receptors come from a human donor with ulcerative colitis or Crohn's disease, or a healthy co-twin of an affected twin (not recorded which).

This rearrangement joins TRBV18 to TRBJ1-1; TCRdb names TRBD1, which stays unverified in the absence of DNA. Germline CDR1 reads KGHSH; CDR2 reads LQKENI. The CDR3 is 15 amino acids. The CDR3 region is CASSPTYRDSTEAFF.

The rearrangement links TRBV18 to TRBJ2-1; TCRdb's assignment of TRBD1 cannot be checked, as there is no DNA. Germline V gene sequence: CDR1 KGHSH, CDR2 LQKENI. The CDR3 spans 15 residues. The CDR3 protein is CASSPGTGGLNEQFF.

The chain couples TRBV5-1 to TRBJ2-1; TCRdb's D gene call, TRBD2, goes unchecked for lack of DNA. Germline CDR1 is SGHRS and CDR2 is YFSETQ. The CDR3 length is 20 residues. CDR3 sequence: CASRHYTGTSGATPRDEQFF.

The chain carries TRBV7-9 and TRBJ2-1; TCRdb calls TRBD2, which cannot be checked without DNA. Germline V CDR1 and CDR2: SEHNR, FQNEAQ (reference sequence). This CDR3 comprises 14 residues. CDR3 amino acids: CASSGRDGEPEQFF.

The V and J genes are TRBV6-4 and TRBJ1-1; TCRdb indicates TRBD1, and absent DNA this call remains unverified. This CDR3 spans 15 amino acids. Germline V lookup: CDR1 MRHNA, CDR2 SNTAGT. The chain's CDR3 is CASSARQGRETEAFF.

The chain combines TRBV9 with TRBJ1-1; the D call from TCRdb, TRBD1, cannot be confirmed without DNA. There are 16 residues in the CDR3. Germline lookup yields CDR1 SGDLS and CDR2 YYNGEE. CDR3 residues: CASSPRALGVNTEAFF.

V usage is TRBV6-5 and J usage is TRBJ2-1. Germline V CDR1 and CDR2: MNHEY, SVGAGI. The CDR3 has 15 residues. This CDR3 is CASSYRLAFHNEQFF.

This chain uses TRBV11-1 with TRBJ2-1; with no DNA, the TCRdb D assignment of TRBD1 cannot be verified. Germline V gene lookup returns CDR1 SGHAT and CDR2 FQDESV (reference sequence). The CDR3 length is 16 residues. The CDR3 spells CASIKRRGQSYNEQFF.

The rearrangement joins TRBV20-1 to TRBJ1-6; TCRdb outputs TRBD1, but without DNA this stays unchecked. Germline CDR1 is DFQATT and CDR2 is SNEGSKA (reference sequence). This CDR3 has 13 residues. CDR3 region: CSAIQGANSPLHF.

The CDR3 reads CASSPRWTEAFF. The chain is built from TRBV14 and TRBJ1-1. Germline CDR1 reads SGHDN; CDR2 reads FVKESK. CDR3 length: 12 residues.

The chain links TRBV5-5 to TRBJ1-1; TCRdb returns TRBD1, unconfirmable since there is no DNA. There are 16 residues in the CDR3. CDR1 is SGHKS and CDR2 is YYEKEE in the germline V gene (reference sequence). The CDR3 sequence is CASSLVGGRVNTEAFF. The variable domain in full, with the rest retrieved from reference TRBV5-5 and TRBJ1-1, is DAGVTQSPTHLIKTRGQQVTLRCSPISGHKSVSWYQQVLGQGPQFIFQYYEKEERGRGNFPDRFSARQFPNYSSELNVNALLLGDSALYLCASSLVGGRVNTEAFFGQGTRLTVV.

The chain links TRBV5-1 to TRBJ2-7; TCRdb's assignment of TRBD1 cannot be checked, as there is no DNA. Germline V gene sequence: CDR1 SGHRS, CDR2 YFSETQ. The CDR3 has 14 amino acids. The CDR3 protein is CASSLRTGWNEQYF. Looking up the rest from reference TRBV5-1 and TRBJ2-7 gives the full variable domain: KAGVTQTPRYLIKTRGQQVTLSCSPISGHRSVSWYQQTPGQGLQFLFEYFSETQRNKGNFPGRFSGRQFSNSRSEMNVSTLELGDSALYLCASSLRTGWNEQYFGPGTRLTVT.

The gene calls are TRBV21-1 and TRBJ2-3; TCRdb proposes TRBD2, but this gene call is untestable without DNA. TRBV21-1 is designated a pseudogene. The CDR3 covers 16 residues. The CDR3 spells CASSKSSGGGTDTQYF.

The chain couples TRBV9 to TRBJ1-2; checking the TCRdb D call of TRBD1 is not possible without DNA. Per the germline V gene, CDR1 is SGDLS and CDR2 is YYNGEE. This CDR3 region has 17 residues. The CDR3 region is CASSVWGQPYANYGYTF.

The CDR3 loop is CASSVATGLGEQFF. The chain links TRBV9 to TRBJ2-1. In germline, CDR1 is SGDLS, CDR2 YYNGEE. This CDR3 contains 14 residues.

This chain joins TRBV29-1 and TRBJ2-7; TCRdb indicates TRBD1, and absent DNA this call remains unverified. From germline, CDR1 is SQVTM and CDR2 ANQGSEA. CDR3 size: 13 residues. The chain's CDR3 is CSAEAPGRYEQYF.